These 5 T cell receptor beta chains originate from one sample sequenced in a study of T cells in Graves' hyperthyroidism and ophthalmopathy. RNA transcripts were the template for amplifying TCR beta CDR3 regions. A set of HTBI primers served as the primers for a first-round RT-PCR of the TCR CDR3. TCRdb reprocessed the multiplex PCR reads with MiXCR, giving one entry per CDR3 protein. Seen here are around 690,000 distinct CDR3 sequences, 17% observed once, and the top ten hold 15% to 19%. Sequenced: blood. Every receptor here comes from a man aged 50 or older with Graves' hyperthyroidism.

This clonotype has a count of ten or more. The chain links TRBV27 to TRBJ2-5, with 9 bases aligning to TRBD2. This CDR3 has 15 amino acids. J was trimmed by 5 bases and V by 6 bases; bases with no gene match: 10. Germline V gene sequence: CDR1 MNHEY, CDR2 SMNVEV (reference sequence). The CDR3 DNA reads TGTGCCAGCAGCCCTACAGCGGGAGGTGGGGAGACCCAGTACTTC. Translation: CASSPTAGGGETQYF.

This clonotype has just a few counts. The rearrangement links TRBV5-1 to TRBJ1-2; D uncertain. Germline values: CDR1 SGHRS, CDR2 YFSETQ. This CDR3 spans 12 amino acids. Trimming removed 3 bases from V and 8 bases from J, with 11 bases in between. CDR3 sequence reads: CASSYLVGGYTF. The CDR3, as DNA: TGCGCCAGCAGCTACCTTGTAGGAGGCTACACCTTC. Filled out from reference TRBV5-1 and TRBJ1-2, the complete variable domain reads KAGVTQTPRYLIKTRGQQVTLSCSPISGHRSVSWYQQTPGQGLQFLFEYFSETQRNKGNFPGRFSGRQFSNSRSEMNVSTLELGDSALYLCASSYLVGGYTFGSGTRLTVV.

This clonotype was seen ten or more times. V usage is TRBV24-1 and J usage is TRBJ2-5; maybe TRBD1 (6 bases). The CDR3 extends over 15 amino acids. Germline V gene data show CDR1 as KGHDR and CDR2 as SFDVKD. Between the trimmed V and J ends, which lost 4 bases and 10 bases, there was a span of 21 bases. The CDR3 reads CATSDPGHISRGQYF. The CDR3, as DNA: TGTGCCACCAGTGACCCGGGACATATTTCCAGGGGCCAGTACTTC.

A few counts support this clonotype. The V call is TRBV28, the J call TRBJ2-6; D uncertain. Deletions cut 5 bases from V and 2 bases from J, with 10 bases between. The length of the CDR3 is 15 residues. Per the germline V gene, CDR1 is MDHEN and CDR2 is SYDVKM. The DNA for the CDR3 is TGTGCCAGCAGTGAAGAGGCCCCTGGGGCCAACGTCCTGACTTTC. The encoded protein is CASSEEAPGANVLTF.

This clonotype has ten or more counts. The V and J genes are TRBV7-2 and TRBJ2-3; D not certain. Germline loops: CDR1 SGHTA, CDR2 FQGNSA. The V gene lost 6 bases and the J gene lost 0 bases, with 10 bases spanning the gap. The CDR3 is made up of 14 amino acids. This CDR3 reads CASRKGYSTDTQYF. The CDR3 region has the DNA TGTGCCAGCAGAAAAGGGTATAGCACAGATACGCAGTATTTT.